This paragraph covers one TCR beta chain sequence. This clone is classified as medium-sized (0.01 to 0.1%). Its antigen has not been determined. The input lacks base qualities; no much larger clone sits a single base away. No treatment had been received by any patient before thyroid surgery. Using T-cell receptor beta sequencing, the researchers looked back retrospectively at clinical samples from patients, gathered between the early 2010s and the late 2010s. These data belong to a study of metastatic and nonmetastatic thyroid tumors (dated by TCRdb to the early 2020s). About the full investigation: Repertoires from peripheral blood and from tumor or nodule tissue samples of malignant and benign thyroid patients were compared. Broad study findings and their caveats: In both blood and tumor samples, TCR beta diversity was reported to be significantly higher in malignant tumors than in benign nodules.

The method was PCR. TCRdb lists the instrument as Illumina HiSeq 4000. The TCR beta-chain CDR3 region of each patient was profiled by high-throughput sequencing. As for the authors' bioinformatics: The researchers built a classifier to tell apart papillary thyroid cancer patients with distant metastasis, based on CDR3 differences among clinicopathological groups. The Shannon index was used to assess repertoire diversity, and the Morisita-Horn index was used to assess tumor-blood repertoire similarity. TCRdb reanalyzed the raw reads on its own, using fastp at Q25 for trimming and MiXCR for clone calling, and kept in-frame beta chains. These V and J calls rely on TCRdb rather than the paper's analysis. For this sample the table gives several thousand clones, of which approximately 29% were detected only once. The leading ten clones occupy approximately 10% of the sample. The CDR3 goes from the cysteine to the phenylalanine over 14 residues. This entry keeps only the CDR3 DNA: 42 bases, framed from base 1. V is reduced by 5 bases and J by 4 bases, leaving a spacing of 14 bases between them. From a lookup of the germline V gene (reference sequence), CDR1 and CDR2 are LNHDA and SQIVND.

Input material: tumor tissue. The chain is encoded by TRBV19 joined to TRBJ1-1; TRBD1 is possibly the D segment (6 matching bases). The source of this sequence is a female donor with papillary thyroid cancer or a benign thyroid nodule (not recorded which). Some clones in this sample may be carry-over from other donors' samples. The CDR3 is CASSLQGSSTEAFF. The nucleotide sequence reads TGTGCCAGTAGTCTACAGGGTTCGAGCACTGAAGCTTTCTTT.